This paragraph reports one T cell receptor (beta chain). J lost 5 bases, V lost 6 bases, and 10 bases had no gene match. From germline, CDR1 is LNHDA and CDR2 SQIVND (reference sequence). The CDR3 length is 15 residues. The sample originates from a study of blood T cell repertoires in COVID-19. On the study more broadly: Samples representing acute and convalescent COVID-19 were sourced from the United States, Italy and Spain.

Assay: immunoSEQ multiplex PCR; the TCRdb copy retains only in-frame clones and omits some. This table has 200,000 to 300,000 clones, approximately 87% appearing once. The V and J genes are TRBV19 and TRBJ1-1; 9 nucleotides match TRBD1. What was sequenced was peripheral blood. The sequence was collected from a woman aged 45-59 years with acute or convalescent COVID-19. The CDR3: CASRVLGQGKTEAFF. CDR3 bases: TGTGCCAGTAGGGTTCTTGGACAGGGGAAGACTGAAGCTTTCTTT.